The 21 T cell receptor beta chains presented below share a single source sample, sequenced in a study of blood T cell repertoires in COVID-19. Generated by immunoSEQ multiplex PCR, the TCRdb table keeps only in-frame clones and is missing some. Here the sample spans 150,000 to 200,000 clones, almost 85% being singletons. Sequences were obtained from peripheral blood. All receptors come from a human donor with acute or convalescent COVID-19. The donor label of this sample is uncertain.

The chain joins TRBV6-1 to TRBJ1-1; weak D call: TRBD1 (5 bases). Between the trimmed V and J ends, which lost 2 bases and 0 bases, there was a span of 13 bases. Germline V gives CDR1 MNHNS, CDR2 SASEGT. The CDR3 runs 16 residues. The CDR3 bases are TGTGCCAGCAGTGAACCCCAGACAGCTATGAACACTGAAGCTTTCTTT. It specifies CASSEPQTAMNTEAFF.

The genes are TRBV10-3 and TRBJ1-6; 8 bases agree with TRBD1. There are 14 residues in the CDR3. Unmatched junction bases numbered 5, after V lost 6 bases and J lost 7 bases. CDR1 ENHRY and CDR2 SYGVKD come from the germline V gene. CDR3 region: CAIRQGGGNSPLHF. CDR3 DNA sequence: TGTGCCATCAGACAGGGGGGAGGAAATTCACCCCTCCACTTT.

V usage is TRBV27 and J usage is TRBJ1-6; no reliable D call. The germline V gene encodes CDR1 MNHEY and CDR2 SMNVEV (reference sequence). Trimming took off 3 bases at V and 10 bases at J, with 19 bases between the two ends. CDR3 length: 16 residues. CDR3 nucleotides: TGTGCCAGCAGTTTTCGACCGGCTGGGAGGGAGTCACCCCTCCACTTT. Residues: CASSFRPAGRESPLHF.

The chain is built from TRBV2 and TRBJ1-1; maybe TRBD1 (5 bases). CDR1 SNHLY and CDR2 FYNNEI come from the germline V gene. The CDR3 is 15 residues long. V shed 0 bases and J shed 1 base, with 9 bases lying between them. CDR3 in DNA: TGTGCCAGCAGTGAAGCGGGGGGAAGGAACACTGAAGCTTTCTTT. Amino acid sequence: CASSEAGGRNTEAFF.

The chain joins TRBV7-3 to TRBJ2-1; a possible D gene is TRBD2 (6 bases). The CDR3 consists of 15 residues. Germline loops: CDR1 SGHTA, CDR2 FQGTGA. Trimming left V 6 bases short and J 0 bases short, with 12 bases between. CDR3 loop: CASSTNGGSYNEQFF. In DNA, the CDR3 is TGTGCCAGCAGTACGAACGGGGGCTCCTACAATGAGCAGTTCTTC.

A remark on this clone: Other DNA sequences in the same sample also yield this CDR3. The chain recombines TRBV18 with TRBJ2-1; TRBD2 aligns across 15 bases. Germline trimming cut 3 bases from V and 7 bases from J; bases unmatched to any gene: 4. This CDR3 is 16 amino acids long. Germline V gives CDR1 KGHSH, CDR2 LQKENI. CDR3 residues: CASSPPGLAGGNEQFF. Written as DNA, the CDR3 is TGTGCCAGCTCACCGCCGGGACTAGCGGGAGGTAATGAGCAGTTCTTC.

The chain carries TRBV4-3 and TRBJ1-1; unclear D gene. The V gene's germline CDR1 is LGHNA and CDR2 YSLEER. This CDR3 has 15 residues. V gave up 0 bases and J gave up 5 bases, with 13 bases separating them. The CDR3 DNA reads TGCGCCAGCAGCCAAGATAACACCCCGGGGACTGAAGCTTTCTTT. It specifies CASSQDNTPGTEAFF.

The genes are TRBV5-1 and TRBJ2-7; 7 bases match TRBD1. Trimming at V came to 4 bases and at J to 0 bases, leaving 10 bases not matched to a gene. Germline V gene data show CDR1 as SGHRS and CDR2 as YFSETQ. This CDR3 is built from 16 residues. The CDR3 nucleotides read TGCGCCAGCAGCCCGGGACAGCCCTCTAGCTCCTACGAGCAGTACTTC. It yields the protein CASSPGQPSSSYEQYF.

The V call is TRBV5-6, the J call TRBJ2-7, with 13 positions matching TRBD2. Germline values: CDR1 SGHDT, CDR2 YYEEEE. The CDR3 extends over 13 amino acids. Losses at the gene ends were 7 bases for V and 6 bases for J; bases not matched to a gene: 4. The CDR3: CASGLAGDLEQYF. CDR3 sequence (DNA): TGTGCCAGCGGACTAGCGGGAGACCTCGAGCAGTACTTC.

The rearrangement joins TRBV4-3 to TRBJ2-1; 9 nucleotides line up with TRBD1. CDR1 and CDR2 (germline): LGHNA, YSLEER. V lost 4 bases, J lost 4 bases, and 2 bases stayed unmatched. This CDR3 has 14 amino acids. In nucleotides, the CDR3 is TGCGCCAGCAGCCGGGACAGGGTTTACAATGAGCAGTTCTTC. Its translation: CASSRDRVYNEQFF.

The chain links TRBV27 to TRBJ2-7; D may be TRBD1 (6 bases). Trimming cost V 6 bases and J 0 bases, with 12 bases left between them. Germline lookup yields CDR1 MNHEY and CDR2 SMNVEV (reference sequence). This CDR3 has 14 amino acids. CDR3 sequence reads: CASRGAVNSYEQYF. The CDR3, as DNA: TGTGCCAGCAGGGGGGCGGTCAACTCCTACGAGCAGTACTTC.

This clone turned up a few times. Other DNA sequences from this sample encode an identical CDR3 as well. V gene TRBV10-2 combines with J gene TRBJ1-6, with 9 bases fitting TRBD1. There are 13 residues in the CDR3. With V trimmed by 6 bases and J by 6 bases, 0 bases remained unmatched. CDR1 WSHSY and CDR2 SAAADI come from the germline V gene. The CDR3 loop is CASRDRGNSPLHF. The CDR3 nucleotides read TGCGCCAGCAGGGACAGGGGTAATTCACCCCTCCACTTT.

Many counts were recorded for this clone. The rearrangement uses TRBV18 and TRBJ1-2; D is uncertain. This CDR3 comprises 14 residues. Trimming took 2 bases from V and 5 from J, leaving 12 bases between them. CDR1 and CDR2 (germline): KGHSH, LQKENI. The CDR3 sequence: CASSPSGVGYGYTF. DNA for the CDR3: TGTGCCAGCTCACCAAGCGGGGTGGGGTATGGCTACACCTTC.

The chain recombines TRBV6-6 with TRBJ2-7; 13 bases are a match to TRBD2. This CDR3 contains 15 residues. In germline, CDR1 is MNHNY, CDR2 SVGAGI (reference sequence). J lost 7 bases, V lost 4 bases, and 7 bases had no gene match. CDR3 residues: CASSWFTSGRGEQYF. CDR3 in DNA: TGTGCCAGCAGTTGGTTCACTAGCGGGAGGGGGGAGCAGTACTTC.

V usage is TRBV3-1 (or the pseudogene TRBV3-2) and J usage is TRBJ1-5; 7 bases agree with TRBD1. Trimming at V came to 2 bases and at J to 1 base, leaving 5 bases not matched to a gene. The CDR3 is 16 amino acids. The germline CDR1 and CDR2 sequences are LGHDT and YNNKEL (reference sequence). DNA of the CDR3: TGTGCCAGCAGCCAATCTCAGGGGGGAAGCAATCAGCCCCAGCATTTT. Amino acid sequence: CASSQSQGGSNQPQHF.

The V call is TRBV15, the J call TRBJ2-5, with TRBD1 as a possible D gene (5 bases). CDR3 length equals 14 residues. Germline CDR1 is LNHNV and CDR2 is YYDKDF (reference sequence). V lost 0 bases, J lost 4 bases, and 9 bases lay in between. The CDR3 nucleotides are TGTGCCACCAGCAGAGATAGCCAGGGAGAGACCCAGTACTTC. Amino acids: CATSRDSQGETQYF.

For the CDR3, the DNA is TGTGCCAGCAGCCCTGACTCCCCCGGTTACATTCAGTACTTC. It codes for CASSPDSPGYIQYF. The chain carries TRBV2 and TRBJ2-4; D gene unclear. V was cut by 6 bases and J by 8 bases, with 17 bases left in between. Germline V gives CDR1 SNHLY, CDR2 FYNNEI. The length of the CDR3 is 14 residues. The full variable domain, its missing parts supplied by reference TRBV2 and TRBJ2-4, is EPEVTQTPSHQVTQMGQEVILRCVPISNHLYFYWYRQILGQKVEFLVSFYNNEISEKSEIFDDQFSVERPDGSNFTLKIRSTKLEDSAMYFCASSPDSPGYIQYFGAGTRLSVL.

This clone was seen just once. J is TRBJ2-7 and V is TRBV7-2; 7 nucleotides align to TRBD1. V shed 6 bases, J shed 2 bases, and the junction held 10 bases outside the gene matches. This CDR3 is 15 amino acids long. Germline assignment: CDR1 SGHTA and CDR2 FQGNSA. The CDR3 here is CASRPGRQGAYEQYF. The CDR3 DNA follows: TGTGCCAGCAGGCCCGGCCGACAGGGCGCCTACGAGCAGTACTTC.

The chain carries TRBV5-1 and TRBJ2-3; D is perhaps TRBD2 (5 bases). This CDR3 has 15 amino acids. The V end lost 2 bases, the J end lost 2 bases, and 12 bases lay between the germline ends. CDR1 SGHRS and CDR2 YFSETQ come from the germline V gene. The DNA of the CDR3 is TGCGCCAGCAGCTTCGGACTTCAGTTCACAGATACGCAGTATTTT. It codes for CASSFGLQFTDTQYF.

J is TRBJ2-2 and V is TRBV7-8, with a weak D call TRBD2 (5 bases). V lost 0 bases, J lost 0 bases, and 8 bases lay in between. Germline V lookup: CDR1 SGHVS, CDR2 FQNEAQ. The CDR3 has 16 amino acids. As DNA, the CDR3 is TGTGCCAGCAGCTTAGCGAGGAGGACGAACACCGGGGAGCTGTTTTTT. Translated: CASSLARRTNTGELFF.

This rearrangement joins TRBV28 to TRBJ1-1, with D perhaps TRBD1 (6 bases). This CDR3 is built from 14 residues. The germline V gene has CDR1 MDHEN and CDR2 SYDVKM. V was cut by 2 bases and J by 0 bases, with 7 bases left in between. The CDR3: CASSLRGMNTEAFF. The CDR3 DNA reads as TGTGCCAGCAGTTTAAGGGGGATGAACACTGAAGCTTTCTTT.